Following are 24 T cell receptor beta chains from one sample sequenced in a study of T-cell reconstitution after alpha-beta-depleted transplantation in children. TCRbeta library preparation incorporated unique molecular identifiers. TCRdb itself ran the PCR reads through MiXCR, one entry per CDR3 protein. The repertoire includes approximately 340,000 distinct CDR3 sequences, 10% of them detected once, and 2.4% sits in the top ten. The material sequenced was PBMCs from the stem cell graft donor, taken from the stem cell graft. These receptors were obtained from a human donor who donated a stem cell graft to a child with acute lymphoblastic leukemia.

This clonotype was counted only a few times. The chain recombines TRBV3-1 with TRBJ2-3; 11 nucleotides line up with TRBD2. CDR3 length equals 19 residues. The germline gives CDR1 LGHDT, CDR2 YNNKEL (reference sequence). V shed 0 bases and J 3 bases; nucleotides not matched to a gene: 11. The CDR3 sequence: CASSQDGTSGSHLTDTQYF. The CDR3 DNA is TGTGCCAGCAGCCAAGATGGAACTAGCGGGAGCCATTTGACAGATACGCAGTATTTT.

This clonotype was observed a handful of times. The V gene is TRBV6-7, the J gene TRBJ2-7; D remains unclear. TRBV6-7 is an ORF; its function is uncertain. The germline V and J ends were trimmed by 9 bases and 0 bases, with 15 bases remaining between them. This CDR3 spans 14 amino acids. The CDR3 sequence: CARGLKVVSYEQYF. CDR3 coding DNA: TGTGCCAGGGGGTTGAAGGTTGTCTCCTACGAGCAGTACTTC.

V gene TRBV29-1 combines with J gene TRBJ2-1; 9 bases map to TRBD1. V lost 7 bases to trimming and J lost 7 bases; unmatched junction nucleotides: 8. This CDR3 region has 13 residues. In germline, CDR1 is SQVTM, CDR2 ANQGSEA. The CDR3 sequence: CSGRDRARNEQFF. CDR3 bases: TGCAGCGGAAGGGACAGGGCACGAAATGAGCAGTTCTTC.

This clonotype was seen many times. The CDR3 DNA follows: TGCGCCAGCAGTACCCTGCCCCCCGGGACAGGGACCAAAAACATTCAGTACTTC. Translating it yields CASSTLPPGTGTKNIQYF. This sequence joins TRBV5-1 and TRBJ2-4, with 9 nucleotides matching TRBD1. CDR3 length equals 18 residues. J lost 2 bases, V lost 5 bases, and 14 bases had no gene match. Germline CDR1 is SGHRS and CDR2 is YFSETQ.

As regards this clonotype: Its ends do not fully match the called genes, so a read error is possible. The V and J genes are TRBV20-1 and TRBJ1-1; possible D gene TRBD1, 6 bases. Germline values: CDR1 DFQATT, CDR2 SNEGSKA (reference sequence). The CDR3 has 13 amino acids. In nucleotides, the CDR3 is TGCAGTGCTCCTGGACAGATGAACACTGCAGCTTTCTTT. Residues: CSAPGQMNTAAFF.

The chain recombines TRBV30 with TRBJ1-6, with D perhaps matching TRBD1 (5 bases). V lost 5 bases, J lost 7 bases, and 12 bases lay in between. Germline CDR1 reads GTSNPN; CDR2 reads SVGIG (reference sequence). The CDR3 is made up of 13 amino acids. CDR3 residues: CAWGRDGNSPLHF. The CDR3 region has the DNA TGTGCCTGGGGCCGGGACGGCAATTCACCCCTCCACTTT. The full variable domain, rest sourced from reference TRBV30 and TRBJ1-6, is SQTIHQWPATLVQPVGSPLSLECTVEGTSNPNLYWYRQAAGRGLQLLFYSVGIGQISSEVPQNLSASRPQDRQFILSSKKLLLSDSGFYLCAWGRDGNSPLHFGNGTRLTVT.

This clonotype was seen repeatedly, ten times or more. The CDR3 reads CASSPYAGWNEQYF. CDR3 nucleotides: TGCGCCAGCAGCCCCTACGCTGGCTGGAACGAGCAGTACTTC. The chain couples TRBV4-1 to TRBJ2-7, with no clear D. V lost 4 bases, J lost 5 bases, and 15 bases lay in between. Germline V gene lookup returns CDR1 MGHRA and CDR2 YSYEKL. The CDR3 runs 14 residues.

The chain employs TRBV12-3 or TRBV12-4 and TRBJ2-5; 7 bases map to TRBD1. Losses at the gene ends were 1 base for V and 2 bases for J; bases not matched to a gene: 7. The length of the CDR3 is 16 residues. The CDR3 DNA sequence: TGTGCCAGCAGTTTAGGGACTCTGACAGGGCAAGAGACCCAGTACTTC. This sequence encodes CASSLGTLTGQETQYF.

This clonotype was observed at least ten times. The gene calls are TRBV28 and TRBJ2-2; D is unclear. Trimming pared 6 bases from V and 7 bases from J, leaving 12 bases between. CDR1 MDHEN and CDR2 SYDVKM come from the germline V gene. CDR3 length equals 13 residues. In DNA, the CDR3 is TGTGCCAGCAGGACGTTTAGGAACGGGGAGCTGTTTTTT. It encodes CASRTFRNGELFF.

As to this clonotype: The junction differs from germline at one of its ends, possibly a read error. The chain couples TRBV12-3 or TRBV12-4 to TRBJ1-4, with D perhaps TRBD1 (6 bases). This CDR3 contains 14 residues. Here the CDR3 DNA reads TGTGCCAGCAGCCAGACAGGCCCTAACGAAAAACTGTTTTTT. This codes for CASSQTGPNEKLFF.

This clonotype was seen a few times. J is TRBJ2-1 and V is TRBV19, with D perhaps matching TRBD2 (6 bases). The V end lost 3 bases, the J end lost 2 bases, and 14 bases lay between the germline ends. Germline V gene data show CDR1 as LNHDA and CDR2 as SQIVND (reference sequence). The CDR3 sequence is 16 residues long. The CDR3 sequence: CASSIGGRDPYNEQFF. DNA for the CDR3: TGTGCCAGTAGTATCGGGGGACGGGATCCCTACAATGAGCAGTTCTTC. Filled out from reference TRBV19 and TRBJ2-1, the complete variable domain reads DGGITQSPKYLFRKEGQNVTLSCEQNLNHDAMYWYRQDPGQGLRLIYYSQIVNDFQKGDIAEGYSVSREKKESFPLTVTSAQKNPTAFYLCASSIGGRDPYNEQFFGPGTRLTVL.

This clonotype showed up many times. The J gene is TRBJ2-7, the V gene TRBV4-1, with a weak D call TRBD1 (6 bases). Germline loops: CDR1 MGHRA, CDR2 YSYEKL. The length of the CDR3 is 14 residues. Trimming removed 2 bases from V and 3 bases from J, with 11 bases in between. In DNA, the CDR3 is TGCGCCAGCAGCCAAATGACGGACAGCTACGAGCAGTACTTC. This translates into CASSQMTDSYEQYF.

This clonotype was counted many times. V is TRBV5-1 and J is TRBJ2-1; 12 bases are a match to TRBD2. The length of the CDR3 is 17 residues. J was trimmed by 6 bases and V by 4 bases; bases with no gene match: 11. CDR1 and CDR2 from the germline V gene are SGHRS and YFSETQ. The CDR3 here is CASSPGILAGGGNEQFF. In nucleotides, the CDR3 is TGCGCCAGCAGCCCCGGTATTCTAGCGGGAGGGGGCAATGAGCAGTTCTTC.

This clonotype was observed a few times. This chain connects TRBV6-1 to TRBJ2-6; D might be TRBD1 (6 bases). V shed 6 bases and J shed 0 bases, with 9 bases lying between them. This CDR3 contains 15 residues. In germline, CDR1 is MNHNS, CDR2 SASEGT. The CDR3 DNA is TGTGCCAGCAGGATACAGGGCTCTGGGGCCAACGTCCTGACTTTC. Translated, it gives CASRIQGSGANVLTF.

This clonotype turned up a few times. This chain uses TRBV28 with TRBJ2-1; D is undetermined. The CDR3 runs 12 residues. CDR1 MDHEN and CDR2 SYDVKM come from the germline V gene. Trimming stripped 5 bases from V and 3 bases from J, with 5 bases between. CDR3 DNA sequence: TGTGCCAGCAGTCCCTACTACAATGAGCAGTTCTTC. It is translated as CASSPYYNEQFF.

The chain employs TRBV7-3 and TRBJ2-3, with D perhaps TRBD2 (6 bases). The length of the CDR3 is 13 residues. The V gene lost 4 bases and the J gene lost 4 bases, with 9 bases spanning the gap. Germline V gene sequence: CDR1 SGHTA, CDR2 FQGTGA. The CDR3 sequence: CASSSGVSDTQYF. DNA for the CDR3: TGTGCCAGCAGCTCGGGGGTTTCAGATACGCAGTATTTT.

The rearrangement uses TRBV2 and TRBJ2-5, with 11 nucleotides matching TRBD2. The V gene end was trimmed by 3 bases and the J gene end by 2 bases; junction bases not matched to a gene: 2. This CDR3 is built from 15 residues. The germline gives CDR1 SNHLY, CDR2 FYNNEI. The CDR3 loop is CASSDLAGGQETQYF. Written as DNA, the CDR3 is TGTGCCAGCAGTGACTTAGCGGGAGGGCAAGAGACCCAGTACTTC.

This clonotype was seen more than once but under ten times. This sequence joins TRBV11-2 and TRBJ1-1, with D possibly being TRBD1 (6 bases). The CDR3 sequence is 14 residues long. V dropped 2 bases and J dropped 0 bases, with 7 bases sitting between them. CDR1 and CDR2 (germline): SGHAT, FQNNGV. This CDR3 is CASSLKGVNTEAFF. Written as DNA, the CDR3 is TGTGCCAGCAGCTTAAAGGGGGTGAACACTGAAGCTTTCTTT.

The chain uses TRBV28 and TRBJ2-1; 10 bases align to TRBD2. Trimming at V came to 4 bases and at J to 6 bases, leaving 9 bases not matched to a gene. From germline, CDR1 is MDHEN and CDR2 SYDVKM. The CDR3 consists of 16 residues. In DNA form, the CDR3 reads TGTGCCAGCAGTTATTTGAGACTAGCGGGCTTCAATGAGCAGTTCTTC. It encodes CASSYLRLAGFNEQFF.

V gene TRBV19 combines with J gene TRBJ2-7, with 9 bases identical to TRBD1. The ends lost 3 bases at V and 2 bases at J; junction bases unmatched: 5. The CDR3 runs 15 residues. Germline CDR1 LNHDA, CDR2 SQIVND (reference sequence). This CDR3 reads CASSIGTGFAYEQYF. CDR3 DNA: TGTGCCAGTAGTATCGGGACAGGGTTCGCCTACGAGCAGTACTTC.

This sequence joins TRBV28 and TRBJ1-5, with 8 positions matching TRBD1. V lost 6 bases, J lost 2 bases, and 9 bases stayed unmatched. CDR1 and CDR2 (germline): MDHEN, SYDVKM. The CDR3 length is 16 residues. In DNA form, the CDR3 reads TGTGCCAGCAGGATCACAGGGGGAGGGGGCAATCAGCCCCAGCATTTT. Its translation: CASRITGGGGNQPQHF.

The chain employs TRBV20-1 and TRBJ2-5; D perhaps matches TRBD1 (6 bases). V gave up 3 bases and J gave up 3 bases, with 17 bases separating them. The germline gives CDR1 DFQATT, CDR2 SNEGSKA (reference sequence). This CDR3 has 15 residues. This chain's CDR3 is CSARRPGTIKETQYF. The CDR3, as DNA: TGCAGTGCTAGGCGTCCCGGGACAATAAAAGAGACCCAGTACTTC.

This clonotype has more than one count but fewer than ten. The chain links TRBV7-8 to TRBJ2-3; the match to TRBD2 covers 12 bases. V trimming: 5 bases; J trimming: 1 base; junction bases outside the gene matches: 10. The CDR3 is 18 amino acids. Germline V gives CDR1 SGHVS, CDR2 FQNEAQ. This CDR3 is CASSPRGTSGLGTDTQYF. CDR3 coding DNA: TGTGCCAGCAGCCCAAGGGGGACTAGCGGGCTAGGCACAGATACGCAGTATTTT.

The chain recombines TRBV4-2 with TRBJ2-5; D call uncertain. Looked up from germline, CDR1 is LGHNA and CDR2 is YNFKEQ. The length of the CDR3 is 12 residues. V was clipped by 3 bases and J by 2 bases, with 4 bases between them. CDR3 loop: CASSQAQETQYF. For the CDR3, the DNA is TGTGCCAGCAGCCAGGCACAAGAGACCCAGTACTTC.